This TCR beta chain was identified during a study of CD4 T cells in relation to SARS-CoV-2 and coronaviruses. As for the study in general: ViraFEST: approximately ten-day antigen culture of PBMCs, then TCR beta CDR3 sequencing. Study-level points and caveats: Pre-pandemic and post-infection samples never came from the same donor. This crossreactivity analysis covered spike protein alone, no other viral proteins.

Sequenced by immunoSEQ multiplex PCR; TCRdb stores in-frame clones only, minus some. The sample consists of approximately 20,000 clones, roughly four fifths of them appearing once. Turning to this clone: Antigen specificity is unknown.

This CDR3 is built from 14 residues. V was pared by 2 bases and J by 3 bases, with 9 bases between. The germline CDR1 and CDR2 sequences are SGHRS and YFSETQ. CD4+ T cells from unexposed donors were obtained before the COVID-19 pandemic (2011-2018). CD4+ T cells were isolated from the cells after around eleven days of culture. Cells permitting, SARS-CoV-2 S/N and four cold-coronavirus spikes were tested on unexposed-donor CD4+ T cells. This receptor was obtained from a human donor in good health. Sequencing was performed on CD4+ T cells from PBMCs, cultured in vitro. The J gene is TRBJ2-1, the V gene TRBV5-1; D perhaps matches TRBD2 (6 bases). CDR3 sequence: CASSFSGDYNEQFF. The CDR3 region has the DNA TGCGCCAGCAGCTTCTCGGGGGACTACAATGAGCAGTTCTTC.